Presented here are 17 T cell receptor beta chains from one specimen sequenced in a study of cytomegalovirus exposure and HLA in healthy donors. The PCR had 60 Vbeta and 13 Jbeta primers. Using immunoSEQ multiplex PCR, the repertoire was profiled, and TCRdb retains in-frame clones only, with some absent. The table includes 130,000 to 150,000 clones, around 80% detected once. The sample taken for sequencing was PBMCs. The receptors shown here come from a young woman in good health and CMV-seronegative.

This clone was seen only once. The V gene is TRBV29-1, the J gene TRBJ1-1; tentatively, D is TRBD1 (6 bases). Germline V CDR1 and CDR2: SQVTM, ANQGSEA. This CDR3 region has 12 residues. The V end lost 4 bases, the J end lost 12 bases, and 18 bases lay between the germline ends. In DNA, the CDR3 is TGCAGCGTTGTCTATTCCGCGGGGGCGACTTTCTTT. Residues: CSVVYSAGATFF.

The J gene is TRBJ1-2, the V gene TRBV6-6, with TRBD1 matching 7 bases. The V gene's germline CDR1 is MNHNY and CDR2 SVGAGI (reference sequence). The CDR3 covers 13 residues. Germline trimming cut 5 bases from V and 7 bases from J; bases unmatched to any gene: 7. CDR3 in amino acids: CASSITGAGGYTF. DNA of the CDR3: TGTGCCAGCAGTATTACAGGGGCGGGTGGCTACACCTTC.

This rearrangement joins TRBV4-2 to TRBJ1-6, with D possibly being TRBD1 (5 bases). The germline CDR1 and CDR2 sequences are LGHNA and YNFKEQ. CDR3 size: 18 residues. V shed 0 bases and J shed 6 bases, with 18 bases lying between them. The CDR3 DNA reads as TGTGCCAGCAGCCAAGATGCAATCCGGGGGGGTTTTAATTCACCCCTCCACTTT. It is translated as CASSQDAIRGGFNSPLHF.

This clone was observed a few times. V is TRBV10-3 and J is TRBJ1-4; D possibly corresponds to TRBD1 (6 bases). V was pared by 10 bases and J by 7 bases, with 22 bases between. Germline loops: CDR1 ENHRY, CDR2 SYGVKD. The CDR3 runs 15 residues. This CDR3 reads CATTDSGGGAEKLFF. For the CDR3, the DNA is TGTGCCACCACTGATTCGGGCGGGGGGGCTGAAAAACTGTTTTTT.

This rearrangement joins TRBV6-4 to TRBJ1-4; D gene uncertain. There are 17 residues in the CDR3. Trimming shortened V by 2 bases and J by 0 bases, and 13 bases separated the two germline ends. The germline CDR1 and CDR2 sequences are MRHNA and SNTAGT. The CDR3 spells CASSDGREGPTNEKLFF. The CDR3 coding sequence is TGTGCCAGCAGTGACGGGCGCGAGGGCCCAACTAATGAAAAACTGTTTTTT.

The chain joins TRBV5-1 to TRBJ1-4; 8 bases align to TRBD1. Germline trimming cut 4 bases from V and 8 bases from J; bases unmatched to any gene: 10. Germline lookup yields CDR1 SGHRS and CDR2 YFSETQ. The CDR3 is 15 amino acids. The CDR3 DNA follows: TGCGCCAGCAGCCTTAGGACAGGGCTGGGGGAAAAACTGTTTTTT. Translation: CASSLRTGLGEKLFF. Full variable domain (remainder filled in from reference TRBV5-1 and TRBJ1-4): KAGVTQTPRYLIKTRGQQVTLSCSPISGHRSVSWYQQTPGQGLQFLFEYFSETQRNKGNFPGRFSGRQFSNSRSEMNVSTLELGDSALYLCASSLRTGLGEKLFFGSGTQLSVL.

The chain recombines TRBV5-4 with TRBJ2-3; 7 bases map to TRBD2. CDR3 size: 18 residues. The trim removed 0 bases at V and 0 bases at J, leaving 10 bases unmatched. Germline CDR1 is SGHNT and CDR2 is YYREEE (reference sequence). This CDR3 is CASSLGAGEVASTDTQYF. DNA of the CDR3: TGTGCCAGCAGCTTGGGCGCGGGGGAGGTTGCTAGCACAGATACGCAGTATTTT.

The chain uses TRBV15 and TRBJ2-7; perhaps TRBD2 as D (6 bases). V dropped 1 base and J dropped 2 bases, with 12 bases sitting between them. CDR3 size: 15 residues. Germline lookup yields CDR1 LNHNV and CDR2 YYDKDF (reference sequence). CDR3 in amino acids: CATSRGAGRPYEQYF. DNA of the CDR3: TGTGCCACCAGCAGAGGGGCGGGGAGGCCCTACGAGCAGTACTTC.

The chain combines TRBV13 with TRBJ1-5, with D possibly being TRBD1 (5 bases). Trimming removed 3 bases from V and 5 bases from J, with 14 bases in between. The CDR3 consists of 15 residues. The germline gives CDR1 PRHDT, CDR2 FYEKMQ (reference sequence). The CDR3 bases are TGTGCCAGCAGCTTTGGCAGGGTGCCCGATCAGCCCCAGCATTTT. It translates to CASSFGRVPDQPQHF.

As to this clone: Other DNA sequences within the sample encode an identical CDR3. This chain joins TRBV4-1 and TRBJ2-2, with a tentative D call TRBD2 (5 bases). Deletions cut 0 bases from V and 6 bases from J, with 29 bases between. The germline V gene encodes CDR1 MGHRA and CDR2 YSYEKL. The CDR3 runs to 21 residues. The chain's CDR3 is CASSQDLRPPGNQVRAGELFF. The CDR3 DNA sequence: TGCGCCAGCAGCCAAGATCTACGGCCGCCCGGGAACCAAGTAAGGGCCGGGGAGCTGTTTTTT.

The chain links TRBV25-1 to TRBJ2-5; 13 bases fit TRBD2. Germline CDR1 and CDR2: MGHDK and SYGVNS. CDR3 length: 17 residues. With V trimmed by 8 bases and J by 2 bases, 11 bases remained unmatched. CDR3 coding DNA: TGTGCCAGCGGGGCTTCCGGGACTAGCGGGGCACAAGAGACCCAGTACTTC. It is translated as CASGASGTSGAQETQYF.

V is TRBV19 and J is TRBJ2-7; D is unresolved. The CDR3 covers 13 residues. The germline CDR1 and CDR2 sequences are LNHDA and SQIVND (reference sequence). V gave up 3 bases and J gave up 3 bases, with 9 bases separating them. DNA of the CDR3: TGTGCCAGTAGTATGGGCAGAAGCTACGAGCAGTACTTC. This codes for CASSMGRSYEQYF. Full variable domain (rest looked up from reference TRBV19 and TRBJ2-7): DGGITQSPKYLFRKEGQNVTLSCEQNLNHDAMYWYRQDPGQGLRLIYYSQIVNDFQKGDIAEGYSVSREKKESFPLTVTSAQKNPTAFYLCASSMGRSYEQYFGPGTRLTVT.

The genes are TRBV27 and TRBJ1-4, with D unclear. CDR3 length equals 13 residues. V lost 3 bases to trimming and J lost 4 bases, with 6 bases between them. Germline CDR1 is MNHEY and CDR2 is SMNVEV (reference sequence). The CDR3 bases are TGTGCCAGCAGTTTCTCTCGTAATGAAAAACTGTTTTTT. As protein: CASSFSRNEKLFF. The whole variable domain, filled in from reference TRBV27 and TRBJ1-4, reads EAQVTQNPRYLITVTGKKLTVTCSQNMNHEYMSWYRQDPGLGLRQIYYSMNVEVTDKGDVPEGYKVSRKEKRNFPLILESPSPNQTSLYFCASSFSRNEKLFFGSGTQLSVL.

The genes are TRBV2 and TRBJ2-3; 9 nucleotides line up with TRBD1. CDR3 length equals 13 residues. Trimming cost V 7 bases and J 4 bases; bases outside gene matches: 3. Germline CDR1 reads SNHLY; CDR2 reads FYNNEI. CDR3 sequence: CASIGQGPDTQYF. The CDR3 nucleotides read TGTGCCAGCATAGGACAGGGGCCAGATACGCAGTATTTT.

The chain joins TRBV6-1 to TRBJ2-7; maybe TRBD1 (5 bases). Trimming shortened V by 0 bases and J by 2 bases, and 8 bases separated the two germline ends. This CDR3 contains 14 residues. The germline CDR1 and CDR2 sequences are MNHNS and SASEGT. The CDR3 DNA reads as TGTGCCAGCAGTGAAGCAGGCAGGGCCTACGAGCAGTACTTC. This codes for CASSEAGRAYEQYF.

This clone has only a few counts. CDR3 amino acids: CASSPSGGTEQYF. The CDR3 nucleotides are TGTGCCAGCTCACCCTCCGGCGGAACCGAGCAGTACTTC. This sequence joins TRBV18 and TRBJ2-7; D gene unclear. The CDR3 is 13 amino acids. The germline V and J ends were trimmed by 3 bases and 6 bases, with 12 bases remaining between them. Per the germline V gene, CDR1 is KGHSH and CDR2 is LQKENI.

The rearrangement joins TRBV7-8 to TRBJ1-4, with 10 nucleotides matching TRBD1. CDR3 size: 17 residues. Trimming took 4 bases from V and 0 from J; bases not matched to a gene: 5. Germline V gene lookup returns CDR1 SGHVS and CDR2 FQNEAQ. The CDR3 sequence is CASSSTGGQATNEKLFF. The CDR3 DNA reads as TGTGCCAGCAGCTCGACAGGGGGCCAGGCAACTAATGAAAAACTGTTTTTT.